This is a list of T cell receptor beta chains from one sample in a study of blood T cell repertoires in COVID-19. Data came from immunoSEQ multiplex PCR; TCRdb stores just in-frame clones and leaves some out. Of 330,000 or so clones listed, 80% to 90% are singletons. The sample taken for sequencing was PBMCs or T cells enriched from blood (not recorded which). These receptors were collected from a man between 25 and 39 years old who had recovered from COVID-19. Each CDR3 is given with its conserved first and last residue. The D gene is left open where the match is weak. Rows give clone size only sometimes, using once, few, many, or a class for an expanded clone.

d_gene: NA; len: 16; abundance: NA; v_gene: TRBV9; j_gene: TRBJ1-1; CDR3nt: TGTGCCAGCAGCGTAGTCCCCAGGGTGGGCGGAGAAGAAGCTTTCTTT; CDR3aa: CASSVVPRVGGEEAFF
d_gene: NA; len: 15; abundance: once; v_gene: TRBV2; j_gene: TRBJ2-4; CDR3nt: TGTGCCAGCAGTGTTGGCGGGGTAGCCAAAAACATTCAGTACTTC; CDR3aa: CASSVGGVAKNIQYF
d_gene: TRBD1; len: 15; abundance: NA; v_gene: TRBV4-1; j_gene: TRBJ1-4; CDR3nt: TGCGCCAGCAGCCAACCGGGACAGGGAAATGAAAAACTGTTTTTT; CDR3aa: CASSQPGQGNEKLFF
d_gene: NA; len: 15; abundance: NA; v_gene: TRBV5-1; j_gene: TRBJ2-3; CDR3nt: TGCGCCAGCAGCTTTACAGGGCCTGCAGCAGATACGCAGTATTTT; CDR3aa: CASSFTGPAADTQYF
d_gene: NA; len: 16; abundance: NA; v_gene: TRBV18; j_gene: TRBJ2-1; CDR3nt: TGTGCCAGCTCACCTTCTATCGGGGGCTCCTACAATGAGCAGTTCTTC; CDR3aa: CASSPSIGGSYNEQFF
d_gene: TRBD1; len: 16; abundance: few; v_gene: TRBV19; j_gene: TRBJ1-6; CDR3nt: TGTGCCAGTAGTGGAACGGACAGGGGCTGGAATTCACCCCTCCACTTT; CDR3aa: CASSGTDRGWNSPLHF
d_gene: NA; len: 14; abundance: few; v_gene: TRBV28; j_gene: TRBJ2-7; CDR3nt: TGTGCCAGCAGTCACAAGACAGACTCCTACGAGCAGTACTTC; CDR3aa: CASSHKTDSYEQYF
d_gene: NA; len: 15; abundance: NA; v_gene: TRBV14; j_gene: TRBJ1-2; CDR3nt: TGTGCCAGCAGCCAAGTCGGGGGTACCAACTATGGCTACACCTTC; CDR3aa: CASSQVGGTNYGYTF
d_gene: NA; len: 17; abundance: NA; v_gene: TRBV15; j_gene: TRBJ1-1; CDR3nt: TGTGCCACCAGCAGAGATCATCGGGTATTCGGAAACACTGAAGCTTTCTTT; CDR3aa: CATSRDHRVFGNTEAFF
d_gene: NA; len: 14; abundance: NA; v_gene: TRBV30; j_gene: TRBJ1-5; CDR3nt: TGTGCCTGGAGTGTATGGAGTGATGGGCAGCCCCAGCATTTT; CDR3aa: CAWSVWSDGQPQHF
d_gene: NA; len: 14; abundance: NA; v_gene: TRBV27; j_gene: TRBJ1-5; CDR3nt: TGTGCCAGCAGTTTTGGTGGCGGATACCAGCCCCAGCATTTT; CDR3aa: CASSFGGGYQPQHF
d_gene: TRBD1; len: 15; abundance: NA; v_gene: TRBV7-7; j_gene: TRBJ2-2; CDR3nt: TGTGCCAGCAGCGAGACAGGGGATAGCACCGGGGAGCTGTTTTTT; CDR3aa: CASSETGDSTGELFF
d_gene: NA; len: 15; abundance: NA; v_gene: TRBV28; j_gene: TRBJ1-3; CDR3nt: TGTGCCAGCACTCCACTGGCCCCTTCAGGGAACACCATATATTTT; CDR3aa: CASTPLAPSGNTIYF
d_gene: NA; len: 14; abundance: NA; v_gene: TRBV28; j_gene: TRBJ1-6; CDR3nt: TGTGCCAGCAGTTTTGGCAGCTATAATTCACCCCTCCACTTT; CDR3aa: CASSFGSYNSPLHF
d_gene: NA; len: 17; abundance: NA; v_gene: TRBV9; j_gene: TRBJ2-3; CDR3nt: TGTGCCAGCAGCAAACGAGGAGGGAGCTCTAGCACAGATACGCAGTATTTT; CDR3aa: CASSKRGGSSSTDTQYF
d_gene: NA; len: 13; abundance: NA; v_gene: TRBV7-9; j_gene: TRBJ1-2; CDR3nt: TGTGCCAGCAGCCAGGCAACACGCAGTGGCTACACCTTC; CDR3aa: CASSQATRSGYTF
d_gene: TRBD2; len: 19; abundance: NA; v_gene: TRBV9; j_gene: TRBJ2-2; CDR3nt: TGTGCCAGCAGCGTGAGAGCGGGGGGGACTCTTTCGAACACCGGGGAGCTGTTTTTT; CDR3aa: CASSVRAGGTLSNTGELFF
d_gene: TRBD1; len: 14; abundance: NA; v_gene: TRBV10-1; j_gene: TRBJ2-7; CDR3nt: TGCGCCAGCTCGGTCGGGACAGGGGCCTACGAGCAGTACTTC; CDR3aa: CASSVGTGAYEQYF
d_gene: TRBD1; len: 15; abundance: few; v_gene: TRBV28; j_gene: TRBJ1-1; CDR3nt: TGTGCCAGCAGTTTAGAGACAGGGGGCAACACTGAAGCTTTCTTT; CDR3aa: CASSLETGGNTEAFF
d_gene: TRBD2; len: 15; abundance: NA; v_gene: TRBV5-1; j_gene: TRBJ2-5; CDR3nt: TGCGCCAGCAGCTTGGCCGGGGGGGGCCAAGAGACCCAGTACTTC; CDR3aa: CASSLAGGGQETQYF
d_gene: NA; len: 16; abundance: NA; v_gene: TRBV24-1; j_gene: TRBJ1-2; CDR3nt: TGTGCCACCAGTGATTTGGACAGCCTTGGTAACTATGGCTACACCTTC; CDR3aa: CATSDLDSLGNYGYTF
d_gene: TRBD1; len: 15; abundance: NA; v_gene: TRBV28; j_gene: TRBJ1-2; CDR3nt: TGTGCCAGCAGTTTATCCGGGACAGGGGGCGCTGGCTACACCTTC; CDR3aa: CASSLSGTGGAGYTF
d_gene: NA; len: 14; abundance: NA; v_gene: TRBV3-1/TRBV3-2; j_gene: TRBJ2-7; CDR3nt: TGTGCCAGCAGCCATTCAGCAGGGTCCAACGAGCAGTACTTC; CDR3aa: CASSHSAGSNEQYF
d_gene: TRBD1; len: 13; abundance: once; v_gene: TRBV5-1; j_gene: TRBJ1-2; CDR3nt: TGCGCCAGCAGCACGGACAGGGCGTTAGGCTACACCTTC; CDR3aa: CASSTDRALGYTF
d_gene: NA; len: 11; abundance: NA; v_gene: TRBV2; j_gene: TRBJ1-4; CDR3nt: TGTGCCAGCAGTTACAGTGAAAAACTGTTTTTT; CDR3aa: CASSYSEKLFF
d_gene: NA; len: 13; abundance: NA; v_gene: TRBV5-1; j_gene: TRBJ1-1; CDR3nt: TGCGCCAGCAGCTTGGTTCCGGGGACTGAAGCTTTCTTT; CDR3aa: CASSLVPGTEAFF
d_gene: NA; len: 14; abundance: NA; v_gene: TRBV7-9; j_gene: TRBJ2-5; CDR3nt: TGTGCCAGCAGCCTTGACACGACGCAGGAGACCCAGTACTTC; CDR3aa: CASSLDTTQETQYF
d_gene: NA; len: 14; abundance: NA; v_gene: TRBV6-5; j_gene: TRBJ1-1; CDR3nt: TGTGCCAGCAGGGTAACCGCAGGGGACACTGAAGCTTTCTTT; CDR3aa: CASRVTAGDTEAFF
d_gene: NA; len: 16; abundance: once; v_gene: TRBV19; j_gene: TRBJ1-2; CDR3nt: TGTGCCAGTAGTATGCTTTCCGGGGGAAAGGATGATGGCTACACCTTC; CDR3aa: CASSMLSGGKDDGYTF